A single sample gave rise to the 5 T cell receptor beta chains below, sequenced in a study of T cell responses to AZD1222 COVID-19 vaccine. Generated by immunoSEQ multiplex PCR, the TCRdb table keeps only in-frame clones and is missing some. The sample has approximately 100,000 clones, roughly nine tenths seen once. Material: peripheral blood, obtained on day 0 of AZD1222 vaccination. These TCRs come from an adult in good health.

The chain employs TRBV4-1 and TRBJ1-1; D uncertain. This CDR3 spans 13 amino acids. V was cut by 4 bases and J by 5 bases, with 11 bases left in between. Germline loops: CDR1 MGHRA, CDR2 YSYEKL. Here the CDR3 reads CASSREVRTEAFF. CDR3 sequence (DNA): TGCGCCAGCAGCCGAGAGGTCCGGACTGAAGCTTTCTTT.

The gene calls are TRBV6-2 or TRBV6-3 and TRBJ1-2; D uncertain. Looked up from germline, CDR1 is MNHEY and CDR2 is SVGEGT. This CDR3 contains 12 residues. V was pared by 2 bases and J by 4 bases, with 5 bases between. The chain's CDR3 is CASSYRVYGYTF. The CDR3, as DNA: TGTGCCAGCAGTTACCGGGTCTATGGCTACACCTTC.

This clone was found once. The V gene is TRBV19, the J gene TRBJ1-2; 7 bases are shared with TRBD1. Per germline, CDR1 LNHDA and CDR2 SQIVND (reference sequence). This CDR3 has 15 amino acids. V dropped 6 bases and J dropped 3; count of bases not matched to a gene: 10. The CDR3 loop is CASSPGTATYYGYTF. The CDR3 DNA is TGTGCCAGTAGCCCCGGGACAGCGACTTACTATGGCTACACCTTC.

This sequence joins TRBV6-5 and TRBJ2-7; D remains ambiguous. With 0 bases removed from V and 7 bases from J, the gap between germline ends came to 13 bases. The CDR3 spans 14 residues. From germline, CDR1 is MNHEY and CDR2 SVGAGI. The CDR3 loop reads CASSYSTLLGEQYF. In nucleotides, the CDR3 is TGTGCCAGCAGTTACTCAACCCTCCTGGGGGAGCAGTACTTC.

V is TRBV11-2 and J is TRBJ1-4; D is unclear. V lost 3 bases to trimming and J lost 5 bases, with 16 bases between them. This CDR3 region has 16 residues. CDR1 and CDR2 from the germline V gene are SGHAT and FQNNGV. CDR3 residues: CASSLTLTQRNEKLFF. CDR3 DNA sequence: TGTGCCAGCAGCTTGACCTTGACACAGAGGAATGAAAAACTGTTTTTT.